This T cell receptor (beta chain) stems from a study of cytomegalovirus exposure and HLA in healthy donors. Primers: 60 Vbeta forward and 13 Jbeta reverse. Data came from immunoSEQ multiplex PCR; TCRdb stores just in-frame clones and leaves some out. Among a few hundred thousand clones listed, around four fifths were seen once. This clone was counted between two and nine times. What it recognizes is unknown. The study's findings and limits: In a later analysis, HLA-associated beta chains showed higher expansion and lower generation probabilities than comparable chains. About 87% or about 30% of the time was how often most TCR beta V segments were productive, according to an earlier analysis.

The germline V gene has CDR1 SEHNR and CDR2 FQNEAQ (reference sequence). The germline V and J ends were trimmed by 1 base and 1 base, with 11 bases remaining between them. This CDR3 has 16 amino acids. The material sequenced was PBMCs. This clonotype was sampled from a woman aged 40 to 50 in good health and CMV-seropositive. The chain is built from TRBV7-9 and TRBJ2-4, with a weak D call TRBD2 (6 bases). CDR3 residues: CASSLDGGWAKNIQYF. In DNA, the CDR3 is TGTGCCAGCAGCTTAGACGGGGGTTGGGCCAAAAACATTCAGTACTTC.